This TCR beta chain was identified in a study of CD8 T cells in ankylosing spondylitis (dated by TCRdb to the late 2010s). In terms of the full investigation: T cell receptor beta repertoires were profiled in healthy donors and ankylosing spondylitis patients so that disease-linked TCR variants could be found. The whole study cohort included 85 to 120 healthy donors and 20 to 30 ankylosing spondylitis patients. Samples of peripheral blood were taken, and for ankylosing spondylitis patients, synovial fluid was collected as well. The study at large found these results: The disease-linked clones were reported to be significantly enriched in matched synovial fluid samples from ankylosing spondylitis patients. Some motif variants had previously been reported in the synovial fluid and blood of reactive arthritis patients, which suggests shared mechanisms of disease initiation. Blood from ankylosing spondylitis patients appeared to be characterized by a TCR beta motif made up of several highly homologous amino acid variants. The disease-linked clones showed a CD8+ phenotype and occurred at relatively low frequencies in peripheral blood.

This clonotype came up a few times. Its antigen remains unidentified. Base qualities are not at hand, and no much larger clone is one base apart. After removal of 5 bases from V and 6 bases from J, the junction retains 7 bases not matched to a gene. The CDR3 starts with the cysteine, ends with the phenylalanine, and has 15 residues. CDR3 DNA only is kept here, 45 bases in frame from base 1. The germline V gene specifies MNHNS as CDR1 and SASEGT as CDR2. The instrument given in TCRdb is Illumina HiSeq 2500. Quantitative 5'-RACE with molecular barcodes was the method used to prepare the TCR beta libraries. Concerning the study's data processing: A new computational method based on a probabilistic model of VDJ rearrangement was used to identify disease-linked TCR variants. TCRdb reran the public reads through fastp at Q25 and MiXCR, keeping productive beta chains. Rows with a matching CDR3 protein are joined into one entry that keeps the most common DNA and genes. These V and J calls are TCRdb output, not the study's own analysis. The sample includes approximately 240,000 distinct CDR3 sequences, with roughly 25% observed a single time. The ten biggest clones cover over 0.55% of the sample.

The sample was blood, either unsorted or a sorted T cell fraction (not recorded which). The sequence derives from a male donor with ankylosing spondylitis or in good health (not recorded which). The chain uses TRBV6-1 and TRBJ1-4, with 9 bases in between that match TRBD1. This receptor carries the CDR3 CASSPRTGDDEKLFF. At the DNA level, the sequence is TGTGCCAGCAGTCCACGGACAGGGGACGATGAAAAACTGTTTTTT.